This T cell receptor beta chain stems from a study of cytomegalovirus exposure and HLA in healthy donors. The PCR was carried out with 60 Vbeta primers and 13 Jbeta primers. Here immunoSEQ multiplex PCR was the method, and the copy in TCRdb shows in-frame clones only, minus some. The top ten clones hold approximately 3.8% of a sample with roughly 190,000 clones, roughly 80% of them seen once. The length of the CDR3 is 13 residues. Germline loops: CDR1 LGHNA, CDR2 YNFKEQ. Germline trimming cut 3 bases from V and 4 bases from J; bases unmatched to any gene: 1. The chain links TRBV4-2 to TRBJ1-2, with TRBD1 identical over 8 bases. The TCR originated in a man over 45 in good health and CMV-seronegative. The material sequenced was PBMCs. Here the CDR3 DNA reads TGTGCCAGCAGCCAGGGACAGGTCTATGGCTACACCTTC. Its translation: CASSQGQVYGYTF.